This T cell receptor beta chain derives from a study of human thymus T cells. Study-wide results and caveats: Across thymic and blood repertoires, the usage of V and J genes appeared to be biased.

About this clone: Its antigen is currently unknown.

Having surgery to correct congenital heart defects, healthy Finnish infants acted as the donors. During surgery, about 0.45-1 mL peripheral blood was drawn from four of eight donors. No fixed cell number was used; all available blood leukocytes supplied DNA. Sequenced by immunoSEQ multiplex PCR; TCRdb stores in-frame clones only, minus some. Of some 57,000 clones in the sample, approximately 93% were seen once. Trimming took off 5 bases at V and 1 base at J, with 11 bases between the two ends. The germline V gene has CDR1 MNHEY and CDR2 SVGAGI. The CDR3 runs to 15 residues. The TCR originated in a boy under two years old with a congenital heart defect but otherwise immunologically healthy. This chain links TRBV6-5 with TRBJ2-2; either TRBD1 or TRBD2 may supply D (6 bases each). The sample was blood. For the CDR3, the DNA is TGTGCCAGCAGTCGGCGGGACAAGAACACCGGGGAGCTGTTTTTT. The encoded protein is CASSRRDKNTGELFF.